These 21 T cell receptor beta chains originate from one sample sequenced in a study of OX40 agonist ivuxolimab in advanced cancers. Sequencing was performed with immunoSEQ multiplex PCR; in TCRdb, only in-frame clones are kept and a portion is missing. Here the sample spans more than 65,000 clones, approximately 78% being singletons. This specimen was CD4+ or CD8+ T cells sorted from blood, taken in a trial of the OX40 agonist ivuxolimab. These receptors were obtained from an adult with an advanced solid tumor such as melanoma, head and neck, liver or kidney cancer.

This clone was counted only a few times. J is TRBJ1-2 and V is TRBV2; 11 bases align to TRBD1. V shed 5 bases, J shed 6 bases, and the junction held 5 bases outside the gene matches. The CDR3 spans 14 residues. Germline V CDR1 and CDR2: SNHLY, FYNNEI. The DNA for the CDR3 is TGTGCCAGCAGTTCAAGGACAGGGGGCCATGGCTACACCTTC. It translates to CASSSRTGGHGYTF.

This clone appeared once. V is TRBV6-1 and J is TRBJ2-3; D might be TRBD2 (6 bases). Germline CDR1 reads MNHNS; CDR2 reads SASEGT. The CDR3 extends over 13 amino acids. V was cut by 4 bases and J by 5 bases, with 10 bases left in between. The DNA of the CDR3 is TGTGCCAGCAGTGTATGGGGGGAAGATACGCAGTATTTT. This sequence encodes CASSVWGEDTQYF.

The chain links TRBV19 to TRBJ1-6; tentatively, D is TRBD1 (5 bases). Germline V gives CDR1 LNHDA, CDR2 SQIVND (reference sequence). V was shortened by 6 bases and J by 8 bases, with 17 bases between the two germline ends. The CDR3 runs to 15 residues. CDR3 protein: CASSRKGTRDSPLHF. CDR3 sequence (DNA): TGTGCCAGTAGCAGGAAGGGGACCCGGGATTCACCCCTCCACTTT.

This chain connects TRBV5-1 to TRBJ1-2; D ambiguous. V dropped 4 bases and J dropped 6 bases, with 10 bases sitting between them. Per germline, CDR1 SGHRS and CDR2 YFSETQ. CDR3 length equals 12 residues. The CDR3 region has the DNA TGCGCCAGCAGCCCGACGGAGGATGGCTACACCTTC. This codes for CASSPTEDGYTF.

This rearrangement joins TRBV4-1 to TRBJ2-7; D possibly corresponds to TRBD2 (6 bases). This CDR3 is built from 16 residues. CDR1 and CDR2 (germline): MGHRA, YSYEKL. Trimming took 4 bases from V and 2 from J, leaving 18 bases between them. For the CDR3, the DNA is TGCGCCAGCAGCCTACAGTCCTTAGCGGACCCCTACGAGCAGTACTTC. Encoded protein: CASSLQSLADPYEQYF.

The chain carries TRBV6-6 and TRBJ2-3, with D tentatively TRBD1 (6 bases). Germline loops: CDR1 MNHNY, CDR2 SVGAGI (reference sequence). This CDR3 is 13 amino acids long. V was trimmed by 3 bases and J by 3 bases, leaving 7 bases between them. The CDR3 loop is CASSYGQTDTQYF. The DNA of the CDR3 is TGTGCCAGCAGTTATGGACAGACAGATACGCAGTATTTT.

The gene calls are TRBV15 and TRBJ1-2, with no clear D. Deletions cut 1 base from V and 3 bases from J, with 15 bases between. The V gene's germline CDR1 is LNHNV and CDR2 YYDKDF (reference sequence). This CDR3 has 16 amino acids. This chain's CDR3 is CATSRAKLLGDYGYTF. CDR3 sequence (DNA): TGTGCCACCAGCAGAGCTAAATTATTGGGTGACTATGGCTACACCTTC.

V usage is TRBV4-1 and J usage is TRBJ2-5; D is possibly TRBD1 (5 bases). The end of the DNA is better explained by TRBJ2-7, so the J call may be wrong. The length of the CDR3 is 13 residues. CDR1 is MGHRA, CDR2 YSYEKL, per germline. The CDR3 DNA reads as TGCGCCAGCAGCCAAGAAGGCAGGGCCGAGCAGTACTTC. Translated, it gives CASSQEGRAEQYF.

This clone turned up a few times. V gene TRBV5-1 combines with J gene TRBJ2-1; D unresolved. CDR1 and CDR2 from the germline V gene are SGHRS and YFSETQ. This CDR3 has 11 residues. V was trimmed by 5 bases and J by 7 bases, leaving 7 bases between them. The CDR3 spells CASRGGNEQFF. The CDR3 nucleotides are TGCGCCAGCAGGGGTGGAAATGAGCAGTTCTTC.

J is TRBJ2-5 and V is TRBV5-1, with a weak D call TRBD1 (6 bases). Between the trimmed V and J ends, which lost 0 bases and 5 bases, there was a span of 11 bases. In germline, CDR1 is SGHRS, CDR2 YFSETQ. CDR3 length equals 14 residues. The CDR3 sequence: CASSLGQEFETQYF. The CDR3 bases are TGCGCCAGCAGCTTGGGACAGGAGTTTGAGACCCAGTACTTC.

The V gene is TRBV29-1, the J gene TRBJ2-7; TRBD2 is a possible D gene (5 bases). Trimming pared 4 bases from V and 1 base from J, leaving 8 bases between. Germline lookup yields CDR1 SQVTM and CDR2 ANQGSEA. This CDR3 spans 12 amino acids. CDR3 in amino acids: CSVASKSYEQYF. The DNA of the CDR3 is TGCAGCGTTGCTAGCAAATCCTACGAGCAGTACTTC.

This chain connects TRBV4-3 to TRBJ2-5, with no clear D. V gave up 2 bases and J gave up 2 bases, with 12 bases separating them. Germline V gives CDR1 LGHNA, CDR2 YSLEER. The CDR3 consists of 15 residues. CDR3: CASSQRWGPQETQYF. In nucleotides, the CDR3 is TGCGCCAGCAGCCAACGTTGGGGTCCACAAGAGACCCAGTACTTC.

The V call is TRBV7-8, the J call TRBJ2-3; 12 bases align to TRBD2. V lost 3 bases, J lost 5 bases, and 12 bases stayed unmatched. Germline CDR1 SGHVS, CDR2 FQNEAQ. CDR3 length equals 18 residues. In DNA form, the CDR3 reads TGTGCCAGCAGCTTCGACGTCGGGCTAGCGGGAGGGAGAGATACGCAGTATTTT. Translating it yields CASSFDVGLAGGRDTQYF.

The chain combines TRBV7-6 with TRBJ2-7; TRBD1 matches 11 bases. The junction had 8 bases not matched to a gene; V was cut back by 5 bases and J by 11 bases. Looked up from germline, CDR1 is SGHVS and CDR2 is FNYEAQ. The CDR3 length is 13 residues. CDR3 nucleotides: TGTGCCAGCAGCCTCGGGACAGGGGGTACCGAGTACTTC. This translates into CASSLGTGGTEYF.

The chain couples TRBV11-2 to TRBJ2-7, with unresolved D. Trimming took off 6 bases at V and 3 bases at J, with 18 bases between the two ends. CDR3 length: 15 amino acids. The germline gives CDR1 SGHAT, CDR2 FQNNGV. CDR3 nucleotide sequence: TGTGCCAGCAGATTTACAGATCATGGCTACTACGAGCAGTACTTC. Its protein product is CASRFTDHGYYEQYF.

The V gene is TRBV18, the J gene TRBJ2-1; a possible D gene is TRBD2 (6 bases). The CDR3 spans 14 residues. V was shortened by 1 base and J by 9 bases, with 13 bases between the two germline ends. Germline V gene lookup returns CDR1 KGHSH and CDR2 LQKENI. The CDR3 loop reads CASSPRRGIGEQFF. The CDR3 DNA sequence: TGTGCCAGCTCACCACGTCGGGGGATTGGTGAGCAGTTCTTC.

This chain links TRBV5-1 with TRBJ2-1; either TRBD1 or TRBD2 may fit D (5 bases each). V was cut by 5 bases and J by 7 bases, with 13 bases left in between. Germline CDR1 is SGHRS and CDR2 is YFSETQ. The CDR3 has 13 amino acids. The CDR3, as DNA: TGCGCCAGCAGAGGGGTTAGCGAAAATGAGCAGTTCTTC. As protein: CASRGVSENEQFF.

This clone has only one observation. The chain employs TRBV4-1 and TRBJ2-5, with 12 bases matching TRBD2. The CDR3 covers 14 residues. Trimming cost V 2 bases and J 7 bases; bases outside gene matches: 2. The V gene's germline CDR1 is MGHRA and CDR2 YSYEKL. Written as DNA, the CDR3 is TGCGCCAGCAGCCAATCTAGCGGGGGGGCGACCCAGTACTTC. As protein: CASSQSSGGATQYF.

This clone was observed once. The CDR3 nucleotides are TGTGCCAGCTCACGTCCCGGGACAAGGAACACCGGGGAGCTGTTTTTT. It encodes CASSRPGTRNTGELFF. The chain links TRBV18 to TRBJ2-2; the D gene is possibly TRBD1 (6 bases). The CDR3 runs to 16 residues. V was shortened by 4 bases and J by 1 base, with 13 bases between the two germline ends. CDR1 and CDR2 (germline): KGHSH, LQKENI.

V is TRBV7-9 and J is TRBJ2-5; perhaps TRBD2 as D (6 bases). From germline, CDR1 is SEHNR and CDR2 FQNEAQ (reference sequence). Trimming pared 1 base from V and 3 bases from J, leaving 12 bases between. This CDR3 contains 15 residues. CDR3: CASSLGLPGEETQYF. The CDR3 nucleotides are TGTGCCAGCAGCTTAGGTCTTCCGGGGGAAGAGACCCAGTACTTC.

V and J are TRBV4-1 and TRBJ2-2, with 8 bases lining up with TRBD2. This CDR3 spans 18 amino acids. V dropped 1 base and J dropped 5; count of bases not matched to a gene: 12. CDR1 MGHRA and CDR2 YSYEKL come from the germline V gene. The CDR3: CASSQVWRGAGGTGELFF. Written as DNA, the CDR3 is TGCGCCAGCAGCCAAGTCTGGCGGGGGGCCGGCGGGACCGGGGAGCTGTTTTTT.